This paragraph reports one T cell receptor beta chain. Primers used in a second PCR of roughly 6 to 11 cycles were a sample-barcoded 5' primer and a J-beta primer mix. TCRdb passed the 5' RACE reads through MiXCR, listing each CDR3 protein once. The sample contains 800,000 or so distinct CDR3 sequences, around 25% of which appear only once. The data stem from a study of blood T cells in healthy people across ages. The CDR3 is 18 amino acids. Looked up from germline, CDR1 is DFQATT and CDR2 is SNEGSKA (reference sequence). J lost 2 bases, V lost 0 bases, and 8 bases had no gene match. Another study also made use of these data, one on T cells of mothers and their children.

The receptor comes from a boy aged 5 to 17 in good health. The genes are TRBV20-1 and TRBJ2-7; TRBD2 aligns across 15 bases. Sample: blood. This CDR3 reads CSARDGTSGRIVTYEQYF. The CDR3 bases are TGCAGTGCTAGAGATGGGACTAGCGGGAGGATAGTAACCTACGAGCAGTACTTC.